These T cell receptor beta chains were read from a single sample in a study of cytotoxic CD8 clonotypes in ibrutinib-treated CLL. The method was immunoSEQ multiplex PCR; TCRdb's version includes in-frame clones alone and lacks a portion of them. The table includes approximately 90,000 clones, 77% detected once. The sample consisted of PBMCs, taken after 24 months of ibrutinib treatment. These receptors were collected from a human donor with chronic lymphocytic leukemia. Both conserved end residues are part of each CDR3. Fields, in order: clone size, D gene, J gene, V gene, CDR3 DNA, CDR3 protein. The D gene is left open where the match is weak. The size field is filled for only some rows; it gives once, few, many or a size class.

size: NA; D: NA; J: TRBJ2-1; V: TRBV29-1; DNA: TGCAGCGTTGCCGGGCGGGACCCCAGCTCCTACAATGAGCAGTTCTTC; CDR3: CSVAGRDPSSYNEQFF
size: NA; D: TRBD2; J: TRBJ2-3; V: TRBV15; DNA: TGTGCCACCAGCAAAGCGGGGGGGAACACAGATACGCAGTATTTT; CDR3: CATSKAGGNTDTQYF
size: few; D: NA; J: TRBJ2-3; V: TRBV30; DNA: TGTGCCTGGAGTTCCGGAGATACGCAGTATTTT; CDR3: CAWSSGDTQYF
size: NA; D: TRBD2; J: TRBJ2-1; V: TRBV27; DNA: TGTGCCAGCAGTCCCCTAGCGGGATCGTCCTACAATGAGCAGTTCTTC; CDR3: CASSPLAGSSYNEQFF
size: NA; D: NA; J: TRBJ1-2; V: TRBV2; DNA: TGTGCCAGCAGCGCCTATGGCTACACCTTC; CDR3: CASSAYGYTF
size: NA; D: NA; J: TRBJ2-7; V: TRBV4-3; DNA: TGCGCCAGCAGCCAAGATTGGTCACAGCCAGAAAGCTACGAGCAGTACTTC; CDR3: CASSQDWSQPESYEQYF
size: NA; D: NA; J: TRBJ2-3; V: TRBV7-2; DNA: TGTGCCAGCAGCCCGCAGGGCACAGATACGCAGTATTTT; CDR3: CASSPQGTDTQYF
size: NA; D: NA; J: TRBJ1-1; V: TRBV28; DNA: TGTGCCAGCGGGACGGGATTCACTGAAGCTTTCTTT; CDR3: CASGTGFTEAFF
size: NA; D: TRBD1; J: TRBJ2-7; V: TRBV6-5; DNA: TGTGCCAGCAGGAAGACAGGGGACAGGGGGGAGCAGTACTTC; CDR3: CASRKTGDRGEQYF
size: NA; D: NA; J: TRBJ2-1; V: TRBV18; DNA: TGTGCCAGCTCAAACCGGGGCCTTAATGAGCAGTTCTTC; CDR3: CASSNRGLNEQFF
size: NA; D: TRBD1; J: TRBJ2-6; V: TRBV18; DNA: TGTGCCAGCTCACCAGGTTTGGGACAGGGTTTCTCTGGGGCCAACGTCCTGACTTTC; CDR3: CASSPGLGQGFSGANVLTF
size: NA; D: NA; J: TRBJ2-3; V: TRBV14; DNA: TGTGCCAGCAGCCAAGTGTCTAACGCAGATACGCAGTATTTT; CDR3: CASSQVSNADTQYF
size: NA; D: TRBD2; J: TRBJ2-5; V: TRBV7-2; DNA: TGTGCCAGCAGCTTTAATCGGGGGGGACAAGAGACCCAGTACTTC; CDR3: CASSFNRGGQETQYF
size: NA; D: TRBD1; J: TRBJ1-4; V: TRBV9; DNA: TGTGCCAGCAGCCTAACGGGACAGGGCGGTGAAAAACTGTTTTTT; CDR3: CASSLTGQGGEKLFF
size: NA; D: TRBD1; J: TRBJ2-7; V: TRBV27; DNA: TGTGCCAGCAGAGACAACAGGGGCGGCGAGCAGTACTTC; CDR3: CASRDNRGGEQYF
size: once; D: NA; J: TRBJ2-7; V: TRBV6-1; DNA: TGTGCCAGCAGTGAAGCGGTAAGGACCTACGAGCAGTACTTC; CDR3: CASSEAVRTYEQYF